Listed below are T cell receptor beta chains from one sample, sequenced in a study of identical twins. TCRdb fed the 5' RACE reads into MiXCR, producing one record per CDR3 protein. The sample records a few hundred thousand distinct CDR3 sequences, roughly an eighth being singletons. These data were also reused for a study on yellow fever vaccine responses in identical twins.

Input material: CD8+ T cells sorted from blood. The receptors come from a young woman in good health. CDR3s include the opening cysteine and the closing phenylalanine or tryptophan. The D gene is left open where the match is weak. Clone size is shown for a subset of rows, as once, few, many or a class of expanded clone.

DNA: TGTGCCAGCAGTTACAACCCTGGTAGCGGGAGCTCCTACAATGAGCAGTTCTTC; CDR3: CASSYNPGSGSSYNEQFF; J: TRBJ2-1; D: TRBD2; size: NA; V: TRBV6-5
DNA: TGTGCCAGCAGTGAATTCAAAGGGGTGAACACTGAAGCTTTCTTT; CDR3: CASSEFKGVNTEAFF; J: TRBJ1-1; D: NA; size: many; V: TRBV25-1
DNA: TGTGCCAGCAGCTTAGTTAGCGGGAGCGCAGATACGCAGTATTTT; CDR3: CASSLVSGSADTQYF; J: TRBJ2-3; D: TRBD2; size: many; V: TRBV7-9
DNA: TGTGCCAGCAGCCATGGCTACTCCCAAGAGACCCAGTACTTC; CDR3: CASSHGYSQETQYF; J: TRBJ2-5; D: NA; size: few; V: TRBV5-8
DNA: TGTGCCAGCAGCTTTGGCGGGGACCCGGGGACCCAGTACTTC; CDR3: CASSFGGDPGTQYF; J: TRBJ2-5; D: NA; size: many; V: TRBV13
DNA: TGTGCCAGCAGCTCACCCTACGATACTAGCGAACCTTACAATGAGCAGTTCTTC; CDR3: CASSSPYDTSEPYNEQFF; J: TRBJ2-1; D: TRBD2; size: NA; V: TRBV7-8
DNA: TGTGCCAGCAGCTTATCTCGACTGGGCGGGGAGCTGTTTTTT; CDR3: CASSLSRLGGELFF; J: TRBJ2-2; D: NA; size: NA; V: TRBV7-8
DNA: TGTGCCAGCAGCTTAGACTTAAGGACCACCTCCTACAATGAGCAGTTCTTC; CDR3: CASSLDLRTTSYNEQFF; J: TRBJ2-1; D: NA; size: few; V: TRBV11-2
DNA: TGTGCCAGCAGTAAATCACCGGGACTAGTAGTTAATGAGCAGTTCTTC; CDR3: CASSKSPGLVVNEQFF; J: TRBJ2-1; D: TRBD2; size: few; V: TRBV7-9
DNA: TGTGCCAGCAGCCTCGCGCTGTTGGAAGAAAAACTGTTTTTT; CDR3: CASSLALLEEKLFF; J: TRBJ1-4; D: NA; size: few; V: TRBV4-2
DNA: TGTGCCAGCAGTGACGGCGGAACAGCCAATGAGCAGTTCTTC; CDR3: CASSDGGTANEQFF; J: TRBJ2-1; D: NA; size: NA; V: TRBV6-4
DNA: TGCGCCAGCAGGTATTCCGGGACCACGGTCAGATCGATCGTAATATCCGACAATGAGCAGTTCTTC; CDR3: CASRYSGTTVRSIVISDNEQFF; J: TRBJ2-1; D: NA; size: NA; V: TRBV5-1
DNA: TGTGCCAGCAATTCAAGGGGTGACATTCAGTACTTC; CDR3: CASNSRGDIQYF; J: TRBJ2-4; D: NA; size: many; V: TRBV12-3/TRBV12-4
DNA: TGCAGTGCTAGAGATTTCAGGGGCCGGTGGGCCAAAAACATTCAGTACTTC; CDR3: CSARDFRGRWAKNIQYF; J: TRBJ2-4; D: NA; size: NA; V: TRBV20-1
DNA: TGCGCCAGCAGCCAAGGCCACCCTAGCAATCAGCCCCAGCATTTT; CDR3: CASSQGHPSNQPQHF; J: TRBJ1-5; D: NA; size: many; V: TRBV4-1
DNA: TGTGCCAGCAGCTTCGTCGGCAGTTGGACAGATACGCAGTATTTT; CDR3: CASSFVGSWTDTQYF; J: TRBJ2-3; D: NA; size: NA; V: TRBV7-8
DNA: TGCAGTGCCCCGACTAGCGAGGCCTACGAGCAGTACTTC; CDR3: CSAPTSEAYEQYF; J: TRBJ2-7; D: TRBD2; size: NA; V: TRBV20-1
DNA: TGCGCCAGCAGCCAATTTGGACAGGGGACAGATACGCAGTATTTT; CDR3: CASSQFGQGTDTQYF; J: TRBJ2-3; D: TRBD1; size: few; V: TRBV4-1
DNA: TGTGCCAGCAGCTTGTGGGGGACGCACAATGAGCAGTTCTTC; CDR3: CASSLWGTHNEQFF; J: TRBJ2-1; D: NA; size: few; V: TRBV7-8
DNA: TGTGCCAGCACCCCCGGCCGTGGTACTGAAGCTTTCTTT; CDR3: CASTPGRGTEAFF; J: TRBJ1-1; D: NA; size: NA; V: TRBV6-6
DNA: TGTGCCAGCAGCTCCACCAGAGGGACAGGCACCTACGAGCAGTACTTC; CDR3: CASSSTRGTGTYEQYF; J: TRBJ2-7; D: TRBD1; size: NA; V: TRBV7-9
DNA: TGTGCCAGCAACTCCGCTAATGAAGCTTTCTTT; CDR3: CASNSANEAFF; J: TRBJ1-1; D: NA; size: NA; V: TRBV7-9
DNA: TGTGCCAGCAGCTCCGAGACAGCCACAGATACGCAGTATTTT; CDR3: CASSSETATDTQYF; J: TRBJ2-3; D: NA; size: NA; V: TRBV7-9
DNA: TGCAGCGCCCAGGGACAGGGAGGGGAGCAGTACTTC; CDR3: CSAQGQGGEQYF; J: TRBJ2-7; D: TRBD1; size: few; V: TRBV29-1
DNA: TGTGCCAGCAGTGAAGGAGCGCCCCCCTCGACGGACGACACTGAAGCTTTCTTT; CDR3: CASSEGAPPSTDDTEAFF; J: TRBJ1-1; D: NA; size: few; V: TRBV25-1
DNA: TGCGCCAGCAGCCCCAGGGCGGGACAGGGGGCTTATTCTGGGGCCAACGTCCTGACTTTC; CDR3: CASSPRAGQGAYSGANVLTF; J: TRBJ2-6; D: TRBD1; size: few; V: TRBV5-1
DNA: TGCGCCAGCAGCTTGGAAGGGTCGGTACGGCTCTCTGGGGCCAACGTCCTGACTTTC; CDR3: CASSLEGSVRLSGANVLTF; J: TRBJ2-6; D: NA; size: few; V: TRBV5-1
DNA: TGCGCCAGCAGCCCGGAACGGGGTCCCCCCACAGATACGCAGTATTTT; CDR3: CASSPERGPPTDTQYF; J: TRBJ2-3; D: NA; size: few; V: TRBV5-1
DNA: TGCAGCGTTGAAGGGATAGCGGGGGGGTCCTACAATGAGCAGTTCTTC; CDR3: CSVEGIAGGSYNEQFF; J: TRBJ2-1; D: TRBD2; size: many; V: TRBV29-1
DNA: TGTGCCAGCAGGTCTAGCGGGAGTTTAAACGAGCAGTACTTC; CDR3: CASRSSGSLNEQYF; J: TRBJ2-7; D: TRBD2; size: few; V: TRBV12-3/TRBV12-4
DNA: TGTGCCAGCAGTTACTACGGAACTGAAGCTTTCTTT; CDR3: CASSYYGTEAFF; J: TRBJ1-1; D: NA; size: NA; V: TRBV6-5
DNA: TGTGCCAGCAGCTTAGATACGGGGACGGATACGCAGTATTTT; CDR3: CASSLDTGTDTQYF; J: TRBJ2-3; D: NA; size: many; V: TRBV7-8
DNA: TGTGCCAGGAGCCCAGGACTAGCGGGAGACAATGAGCAGTTCTTC; CDR3: CARSPGLAGDNEQFF; J: TRBJ2-1; D: TRBD2; size: NA; V: TRBV5-6
DNA: TGTGCCAGCAGCGCGGTAGTTGGGAAAGACAGGGGAGCTTTCTTT; CDR3: CASSAVVGKDRGAFF; J: TRBJ1-1; D: TRBD1; size: NA; V: TRBV9
DNA: TGTGCCAGCAGGGAATATATTATGGCGGGAGGTAGTACGAATGAGCAGTTCTTC; CDR3: CASREYIMAGGSTNEQFF; J: TRBJ2-1; D: TRBD2; size: many; V: TRBV2
DNA: TGCAGTGCTTGGGACCATCAAAGAGGCGATGAGCAGTTCTTC; CDR3: CSAWDHQRGDEQFF; J: TRBJ2-1; D: NA; size: NA; V: TRBV20-1
DNA: TGTGCCAGCAGCTTGGGCTGGGACAGGGGATACGAGCAGTACTTC; CDR3: CASSLGWDRGYEQYF; J: TRBJ2-7; D: TRBD1; size: NA; V: TRBV5-5
DNA: TGTGCCAGCAGCGCCGCTAGCGGGAGGCACAATGAGCAGTTCTTC; CDR3: CASSAASGRHNEQFF; J: TRBJ2-1; D: TRBD2; size: few; V: TRBV7-9
DNA: TGTGCCAGCAGCGTTAGACAGGGTAACTACGAGCAGTACTTC; CDR3: CASSVRQGNYEQYF; J: TRBJ2-7; D: TRBD1; size: NA; V: TRBV7-9
DNA: TGTGCCAGCAGTCTTGAACAGGTGAACACCGGGGAGCTGTTTTTT; CDR3: CASSLEQVNTGELFF; J: TRBJ2-2; D: NA; size: few; V: TRBV28
DNA: TGTGCCAGCAGCCCTTCCGACTCCTACAATGAGCAGTTCTTC; CDR3: CASSPSDSYNEQFF; J: TRBJ2-1; D: NA; size: few; V: TRBV28
DNA: TGTGCCAGCAGCTTAACGACTAGCGGGAGGGCAGATACGCAGTATTTT; CDR3: CASSLTTSGRADTQYF; J: TRBJ2-3; D: TRBD2; size: few; V: TRBV7-3
DNA: TGCAGTGCTAGAGATCGTAAGAGCAGCGAGCAGTACTTC; CDR3: CSARDRKSSEQYF; J: TRBJ2-7; D: NA; size: few; V: TRBV20-1
DNA: TGCGCCAGCAGTTCGGGTGATGATAATTCACCCCTCCACTTT; CDR3: CASSSGDDNSPLHF; J: TRBJ1-6; D: NA; size: NA; V: TRBV10-1
DNA: TGCGCCAGCAGCCGATCAATCGCCGCGGGGGACTTTAACACCGGGGAGCTGTTTTTT; CDR3: CASSRSIAAGDFNTGELFF; J: TRBJ2-2; D: TRBD2; size: NA; V: TRBV5-1
DNA: TGTGCCACTCAAGGACCGGATCTAGCGGGTTACAATGAGCAGTTCTTC; CDR3: CATQGPDLAGYNEQFF; J: TRBJ2-1; D: TRBD2; size: few; V: TRBV11-3
DNA: TGTGCCAGCAGCTTGTTCCCCCGGGACAGGGGATCTGGGGCCAACGTCCTGACTTTC; CDR3: CASSLFPRDRGSGANVLTF; J: TRBJ2-6; D: TRBD1; size: few; V: TRBV11-1
DNA: TGTGCCAGCAGTACTCTAAGACTCGAGCGGGCCTACAATGAGCAGTTCTTC; CDR3: CASSTLRLERAYNEQFF; J: TRBJ2-1; D: NA; size: few; V: TRBV28
DNA: TGTGCCAGCAGCCCAGGGACTAGCAGCACAGATACGCAGTATTTT; CDR3: CASSPGTSSTDTQYF; J: TRBJ2-3; D: TRBD2; size: few; V: TRBV7-9
DNA: TGTGCCAGCAGCTCCAGTGTTGGGTGGAACACCGGGGAGCTGTTTTTT; CDR3: CASSSSVGWNTGELFF; J: TRBJ2-2; D: NA; size: NA; V: TRBV11-3
DNA: TGCGCCAGCAGCTTGGAGACAGGGAAAGAGACCCAGTACTTC; CDR3: CASSLETGKETQYF; J: TRBJ2-5; D: TRBD1; size: few; V: TRBV5-1
DNA: TGTGCCAGCAGCCAAGTGCTTGGGTTCAAGGGTTCAGATACGCAGTATTTT; CDR3: CASSQVLGFKGSDTQYF; J: TRBJ2-3; D: NA; size: few; V: TRBV3-1
DNA: TGCGCCAGCAGCCAGGACGGAATTCCCCTTTTCGATGAGCAGTTCTTC; CDR3: CASSQDGIPLFDEQFF; J: TRBJ2-1; D: NA; size: once; V: TRBV4-1
DNA: TGTGCCAGCAGCTTAGAAACCCTCTCCCGGGACAGGACGAACACTGAAGCTTTCTTT; CDR3: CASSLETLSRDRTNTEAFF; J: TRBJ1-1; D: TRBD1; size: NA; V: TRBV11-1
DNA: TGTGCCAGCAGCAGCGGGGGGCCGAACACTGAAGCTTTCTTT; CDR3: CASSSGGPNTEAFF; J: TRBJ1-1; D: NA; size: few; V: TRBV7-9
DNA: TGTGCTAGTGGTTTGCACCAAATGGCGGGAGGGGCCTACGAGCAGTACTTC; CDR3: CASGLHQMAGGAYEQYF; J: TRBJ2-7; D: TRBD2; size: few; V: TRBV12-5
DNA: TGTGCCAGCCACCCTCCGGGGACCTGGAGCGGGAGTACAGATACGCAGTATTTT; CDR3: CASHPPGTWSGSTDTQYF; J: TRBJ2-3; D: TRBD2; size: many; V: TRBV28
DNA: TGCAGTGCTAGAGTTCACCTAGATAGCGGAGCGAAAAACATTCAGTACTTC; CDR3: CSARVHLDSGAKNIQYF; J: TRBJ2-4; D: NA; size: NA; V: TRBV20-1
DNA: TGTGCCAGCCCCGGCAGAGAGACCCAGTACTTC; CDR3: CASPGRETQYF; J: TRBJ2-5; D: NA; size: NA; V: TRBV2
DNA: TGCAGTGCTAAGGACAGGGTACACAATGAGCAGTTCTTC; CDR3: CSAKDRVHNEQFF; J: TRBJ2-1; D: TRBD1; size: NA; V: TRBV20-1